The 15 T cell receptor beta chains listed next were all sequenced from one sample in a study of blood T cell repertoires in COVID-19. Some clones are missing from TCRdb's copy, which holds only in-frame ones; the method was immunoSEQ multiplex PCR. The profile covers about 110,000 clones, with approximately 70% appearing a single time and about 2% taken by the ten largest. Sequenced: peripheral blood. Source of these receptors: a woman aged 40 to 49 with acute or convalescent COVID-19.

The chain combines TRBV5-1 with TRBJ2-7; possibly TRBD2 for D (5 bases). The CDR3 is 15 residues long. Deletions cut 3 bases from V and 3 bases from J, with 16 bases between. Germline CDR1 and CDR2: SGHRS and YFSETQ. CDR3 sequence (DNA): TGCGCCAGCAGCTCCTTGGGGATTGGGAGCTACGAGCAGTACTTC. It translates to CASSSLGIGSYEQYF.

V and J are TRBV6-5 and TRBJ2-7, with 9 bases lining up with TRBD1. With 6 bases clipped from V and 5 bases from J, the junction kept 8 bases outside the gene matches. This CDR3 is built from 14 residues. CDR1 and CDR2 (germline): MNHEY, SVGAGI. The CDR3 loop is CASSRDRAKDEQYF. The DNA of the CDR3 is TGTGCCAGCAGCCGGGACAGGGCGAAGGACGAGCAGTACTTC.

This clone was counted a few times. The chain joins TRBV24-1 to TRBJ2-2; D may be TRBD2 (6 bases). Deletions cut 1 base from V and 3 bases from J, with 11 bases between. CDR3 length: 16 residues. Per germline, CDR1 KGHDR and CDR2 SFDVKD. The DNA for the CDR3 is TGTGCCACCAGTGATTTCGGCCCGGGGGACACCGGGGAGCTGTTTTTT. This sequence encodes CATSDFGPGDTGELFF.

This clone was counted a single time. Other DNA sequences in the same sample also yield this CDR3. The chain employs TRBV11-3 and TRBJ2-3; D remains ambiguous. V lost 6 bases and J lost 0, with 10 bases in between. This CDR3 contains 14 residues. Germline V gene lookup returns CDR1 SGHNT and CDR2 YENEEA. The CDR3 sequence is CASSPLSSTDTQYF. CDR3 coding DNA: TGTGCCAGCAGTCCTCTCTCTAGCACAGATACGCAGTATTTT.

This chain links TRBV7-2 with TRBJ2-5, with a tentative D call TRBD2 (6 bases). Per germline, CDR1 SGHTA and CDR2 FQGNSA. This CDR3 comprises 13 residues. V was pared by 5 bases and J by 8 bases, with 15 bases between. The CDR3 loop is CASSGGNAGTQYF. CDR3 nucleotides: TGTGCCAGCAGCGGGGGGAACGCGGGAACCCAGTACTTC.

This clone occurred many times. The rearrangement links TRBV2 to TRBJ2-7; 9 positions match TRBD1. The CDR3 length is 13 residues. Losses at the gene ends were 6 bases for V and 3 bases for J; bases not matched to a gene: 3. Germline V gene data show CDR1 as SNHLY and CDR2 as FYNNEI. CDR3 loop: CASRRDRDYEQYF. The CDR3 DNA sequence: TGTGCCAGCAGGAGGGACAGGGACTACGAGCAGTACTTC.

This clone was seen more than once but under ten times. The V and J genes are TRBV5-4 and TRBJ1-2; no definite D call. Germline CDR1 SGHNT, CDR2 YYREEE (reference sequence). This CDR3 region has 13 residues. Trimming took 4 bases from V and 4 from J, leaving 11 bases between them. CDR3 region: CASSAASSYGYTF. The CDR3 DNA sequence: TGTGCCAGCAGCGCGGCCTCTTCCTATGGCTACACCTTC.

This chain uses TRBV6-5 with TRBJ1-4, with D unclear. Germline CDR1 reads MNHEY; CDR2 reads SVGAGI. V dropped 6 bases and J dropped 3 bases, with 8 bases sitting between them. CDR3 size: 13 residues. Here the CDR3 DNA reads TGTGCCAGCAGGACTGTAGCTAATGAAAAACTGTTTTTT. Encoded protein: CASRTVANEKLFF.

This chain links TRBV7-6 with TRBJ2-7; 7 positions agree with TRBD2. The CDR3 has 14 residues. The V segment lost 0 bases and the J segment 5 bases; nucleotides outside the gene matches: 4. CDR1 and CDR2 from the germline V gene are SGHVS and FNYEAQ. The CDR3, as DNA: TGTGCCAGCAGCTTAGCGGGGAGGGTGGACGAGCAGTACTTC. Translated: CASSLAGRVDEQYF.

In DNA form, the CDR3 reads TGTGCCAGCAGCTTGCCAGGGGTGAACACTGAAGCTTTCTTT. As protein: CASSLPGVNTEAFF. V usage is TRBV5-4 and J usage is TRBJ1-1, with D perhaps matching TRBD1 (6 bases). V was shortened by 1 base and J by 0 bases, with 7 bases between the two germline ends. Looked up from germline, CDR1 is SGHNT and CDR2 is YYREEE (reference sequence). The CDR3 length is 14 residues.

The chain recombines TRBV29-1 with TRBJ1-5; D unresolved. Germline lookup yields CDR1 SQVTM and CDR2 ANQGSEA. With 4 bases removed from V and 3 bases from J, the gap between germline ends came to 7 bases. The CDR3 spans 12 residues. The CDR3 DNA reads TGCAGCGTTGCATGGGCCAATCAGCCCCAGCATTTT. Its translation: CSVAWANQPQHF.

The genes are TRBV5-1 and TRBJ1-1; D is uncertain. The CDR3 is 12 residues long. V was shortened by 4 bases and J by 7 bases, with 11 bases between the two germline ends. Germline loops: CDR1 SGHRS, CDR2 YFSETQ. The CDR3 nucleotides read TGCGCCAGCAGCCAAGACACCTTTGAAGCTTTCTTT. It translates to CASSQDTFEAFF.

J is TRBJ2-3 and V is TRBV10-3, with D tentatively TRBD2 (5 bases). This CDR3 has 13 amino acids. With 2 bases removed from V and 2 bases from J, the gap between germline ends came to 5 bases. The germline V gene encodes CDR1 ENHRY and CDR2 SYGVKD. The CDR3 loop is CAISEGLTDTQYF. The DNA of the CDR3 is TGTGCCATCAGTGAGGGACTCACAGATACGCAGTATTTT.

This chain connects TRBV4-3 to TRBJ2-7; possibly TRBD2 for D (6 bases). Trimming took 0 bases from V and 3 from J, leaving 18 bases between them. Germline V gene sequence: CDR1 LGHNA, CDR2 YSLEER. The CDR3 is made up of 17 amino acids. The CDR3 loop is CASSQDRLRRGLYEQYF. In DNA, the CDR3 is TGCGCCAGCAGCCAAGATCGTCTGAGGCGGGGCCTCTACGAGCAGTACTTC.

The chain has TRBV7-9 and TRBJ1-6, with D possibly TRBD1 on 5 matching bases. V gave up 5 bases and J gave up 0 bases, with 8 bases separating them. The germline V gene encodes CDR1 SEHNR and CDR2 FQNEAQ (reference sequence). The CDR3 has 15 residues. CDR3 in DNA: TGTGCCAGCAGCAAAGACAGCTCCTATAATTCACCCCTCCACTTT. Protein: CASSKDSSYNSPLHF.